The 21 T cell receptor beta chains below were found in one sample sequenced in a study of radiation and T cells in renal cell carcinoma. Assay: immunoSEQ multiplex PCR; the TCRdb copy retains only in-frame clones and omits some. This table holds over 60,000 clones, about 86% found once. Time point defined: blood 2 weeks post-SBRT. The treatment denotes: 15 Gy SBRT to primary tumor, nephrectomy 4 weeks later. Sequencing used blood, obtained from a patient whose treatment included radiotherapy and nephrectomy. These receptors were taken from a woman between 45 and 65 years old with renal cell carcinoma.

This clone was recorded only once. This sequence joins TRBV10-2 and TRBJ2-3; 11 positions agree with TRBD2. V was clipped by 6 bases and J by 5 bases; unmatched bases: 4. The germline CDR1 and CDR2 sequences are WSHSY and SAAADI. The CDR3 spans 14 residues. CDR3 amino acids: CASRGSGRVDTQYF. For the CDR3, the DNA is TGCGCCAGCAGGGGTAGCGGGAGGGTAGATACGCAGTATTTT.

This chain uses TRBV18 with TRBJ1-1; D remains unclear. CDR3 length equals 15 residues. Germline-derived CDR1 and CDR2 are KGHSH and LQKENI. V was pared by 6 bases and J by 2 bases, with 16 bases between. The DNA for the CDR3 is TGTGCCAGCTCCTACTCGGGCCTCGATAACACTGAAGCTTTCTTT. Translation gives CASSYSGLDNTEAFF.

This chain connects TRBV28 to TRBJ1-4, with a weak D call TRBD1 (6 bases). V shed 6 bases and J shed 4 bases, with 12 bases lying between them. Per germline, CDR1 MDHEN and CDR2 SYDVKM. This CDR3 has 14 residues. In DNA form, the CDR3 reads TGTGCCAGCAGAACCGGACAGCATAATGAAAAACTGTTTTTT. Amino acids: CASRTGQHNEKLFF.

The V call is TRBV5-4, the J call TRBJ2-7, with a possible D match to TRBD1 (7 bases). This CDR3 comprises 13 residues. Trimming pared 5 bases from V and 6 bases from J, leaving 15 bases between. Germline values: CDR1 SGHNT, CDR2 YYREEE (reference sequence). CDR3 in DNA: TGTGCCAGCAGTGATACAGGGGACTCCGAGCAGTACTTC. Its translation: CASSDTGDSEQYF.

This chain joins TRBV28 and TRBJ2-3, with D possibly called TRBD1 or TRBD2 (5 bases each). The ends were cut back, 1 base at V and 3 bases at J, with 14 bases in the middle. CDR1 is MDHEN, CDR2 SYDVKM, per germline. This CDR3 has 16 amino acids. The chain's CDR3 is CASSLYLRGKTDTQYF. CDR3 sequence (DNA): TGTGCCAGCAGTTTATATCTTCGGGGCAAAACAGATACGCAGTATTTT.

This clone was detected only a few times. This chain connects TRBV9 to TRBJ1-1; D unclear. Germline CDR1 reads SGDLS; CDR2 reads YYNGEE. The germline V and J ends were trimmed by 0 bases and 7 bases, with 13 bases remaining between them. This CDR3 region has 14 residues. The CDR3 nucleotides are TGTGCCAGCAGCGTAGCGCCCGATGGTCGTGAAGCTTTCTTT. Its translation is CASSVAPDGREAFF.

The genes are TRBV6-1 and TRBJ1-1; D might be TRBD1 (5 bases). Germline CDR1 and CDR2: MNHNS and SASEGT. V was cut by 8 bases and J by 6 bases, with 13 bases left in between. The CDR3 has 12 amino acids. As DNA, the CDR3 is TGTGCCAGCTCCCGGGGGGTCCCTGAAGCTTTCTTT. It encodes CASSRGVPEAFF.

The V gene is TRBV19, the J gene TRBJ1-2, with D unresolved. This CDR3 has 13 residues. V shed 3 bases and J shed 6 bases, with 11 bases lying between them. CDR1 is LNHDA, CDR2 SQIVND, per germline (reference sequence). This CDR3 reads CASSIWEVNGYTF. The CDR3 DNA sequence: TGTGCCAGTAGTATCTGGGAAGTGAATGGCTACACCTTC.

This clone showed up just a few times. Here the CDR3 reads CASRTGGTEAFF. As DNA, the CDR3 is TGTGCCAGCAGAACAGGGGGCACTGAAGCTTTCTTT. The J gene is TRBJ1-1, the V gene TRBV28; TRBD1 matches 8 bases. With 6 bases clipped from V and 4 bases from J, the junction kept 1 base outside the gene matches. There are 12 residues in the CDR3. Per the germline V gene, CDR1 is MDHEN and CDR2 is SYDVKM.

The gene calls are TRBV28 and TRBJ1-2; the match to TRBD1 covers 10 bases. CDR1 is MDHEN, CDR2 SYDVKM, per germline. Trimming at V came to 7 bases and at J to 6 bases, leaving 11 bases not matched to a gene. CDR3 length: 15 residues. In nucleotides, the CDR3 is TGTGCCAGCATGACAGGGGGCGGTCCCCAACATGGCTACACCTTC. Translating gives CASMTGGGPQHGYTF.

The rearrangement links TRBV20-1 to TRBJ1-2; D remains unclear. This CDR3 is built from 9 residues. The V and J ends lost 5 bases and 14 bases respectively, with 12 bases between them. Germline CDR1 DFQATT, CDR2 SNEGSKA (reference sequence). CDR3 sequence reads: CSAPPDLTF. The CDR3 nucleotides read TGCAGTGCTCCCCCAGACTTGACCTTC.

The rearrangement links TRBV11-2 to TRBJ2-7; a weak D match, TRBD2 (6 bases). Germline V gene data show CDR1 as SGHAT and CDR2 as FQNNGV. V lost 5 bases and J lost 5, with 19 bases in between. The CDR3 covers 15 residues. The CDR3 nucleotides are TGTGCCAGCAGCCCACTCGGGGACCCGGGGGACGAGCAGTACTTC. Translation gives CASSPLGDPGDEQYF.

This clone was found once. This rearrangement joins TRBV7-9 to TRBJ1-2, with D perhaps TRBD1 (6 bases). V was clipped by 3 bases and J by 8 bases, with 16 bases between them. Looked up from germline, CDR1 is SEHNR and CDR2 is FQNEAQ (reference sequence). The CDR3 is made up of 14 amino acids. CDR3 in DNA: TGTGCCAGCAGCTTTGAGGACAGTTCCAGAGGCTACACCTTC. Amino acid sequence: CASSFEDSSRGYTF.

The chain employs TRBV4-1 and TRBJ1-4; D perhaps matches TRBD1 (5 bases). V was pared by 0 bases and J by 8 bases, with 16 bases between. The germline V gene has CDR1 MGHRA and CDR2 YSYEKL. The CDR3 runs to 16 residues. The CDR3 loop reads CASSQDEGGRDEKLFF. DNA of the CDR3: TGCGCCAGCAGCCAAGATGAGGGAGGGAGGGACGAAAAACTGTTTTTT.

The gene calls are TRBV19 and TRBJ2-1; the match to TRBD1 covers 8 bases. J was trimmed by 3 bases and V by 7 bases; bases with no gene match: 8. CDR3 length: 15 amino acids. CDR1 is LNHDA and CDR2 is SQIVND in the germline V gene (reference sequence). The CDR3 reads CASISDRDNYNEQFF. The CDR3 bases are TGTGCCAGTATTTCGGACAGGGATAACTACAATGAGCAGTTCTTC.

The V gene is TRBV10-3, the J gene TRBJ1-5; D is unclear. The CDR3 is made up of 13 amino acids. CDR1 is ENHRY, CDR2 SYGVKD, per germline. Trimming shortened V by 6 bases and J by 1 base, and 7 bases separated the two germline ends. The CDR3 loop is CAISGESNQPQHF. The CDR3 DNA reads TGTGCCATCAGCGGGGAAAGCAATCAGCCCCAGCATTTT.

The chain carries TRBV19 and TRBJ2-1; TRBD2 agrees at 13 bases. Germline loops: CDR1 LNHDA, CDR2 SQIVND (reference sequence). V lost 3 bases to trimming and J lost 9 bases; unmatched junction nucleotides: 8. The CDR3 has 16 residues. CDR3 nucleotides: TGTGCCAGTAGTATGGCCCCCGGACTAGCGGGAGTTGAGCAGTTCTTC. It yields the protein CASSMAPGLAGVEQFF. Using reference TRBV19 and TRBJ2-1 for the parts outside the CDR3, the full variable domain is DGGITQSPKYLFRKEGQNVTLSCEQNLNHDAMYWYRQDPGQGLRLIYYSQIVNDFQKGDIAEGYSVSREKKESFPLTVTSAQKNPTAFYLCASSMAPGLAGVEQFFGPGTRLTVL.

The chain links TRBV6-1 to TRBJ1-2; D not certain. Trimming left V 7 bases short and J 4 bases short, with 10 bases between. Germline CDR1 and CDR2: MNHNS and SASEGT. The CDR3 runs 12 residues. CDR3 nucleotide sequence: TGTGCCAGCACGTACAGAACCTATGGCTACACCTTC. Translating gives CASTYRTYGYTF.

The rearrangement uses TRBV7-9 and TRBJ2-7; TRBD1 matches at 9 bases. This CDR3 is built from 14 residues. In germline, CDR1 is SEHNR, CDR2 FQNEAQ (reference sequence). Trimming cost V 3 bases and J 3 bases; bases outside gene matches: 3. The chain's CDR3 is CASSLHRGLYEQYF. CDR3 DNA sequence: TGTGCCAGCAGCTTGCACAGGGGGCTCTACGAGCAGTACTTC.

CDR3 sequence: CASSWGYRGHEQYF. CDR3 coding DNA: TGTGCCAGCAGCTGGGGATACAGGGGCCACGAGCAGTACTTC. The V and J genes are TRBV5-6 and TRBJ2-7, with 7 bases that match TRBD1. In germline, CDR1 is SGHDT, CDR2 YYEEEE. This CDR3 region has 14 residues. Unmatched junction bases numbered 8, after V lost 3 bases and J lost 5 bases.

The chain is built from TRBV2 and TRBJ2-3; D remains ambiguous. Germline V lookup: CDR1 SNHLY, CDR2 FYNNEI. CDR3 length: 10 amino acids. With 9 bases removed from V and 0 bases from J, the gap between germline ends came to 1 base. CDR3 in DNA: TGTGCCAGAAGCACAGATACGCAGTATTTT. It specifies CARSTDTQYF.